This T cell receptor (beta chain) was retrieved from a study of blood T cell repertoires in COVID-19. Study context: Samples taken during acute and convalescent COVID-19 were collected in the United States, Italy and Spain. T cells, B-cell-depleted T cells, or PBMCs supplied cDNA or gDNA.

Per the original methods: Reference gene primer amplification gave nucleated cell count estimates. TCRdb keeps only in-frame clones here, not all; method: immunoSEQ multiplex PCR. V and J calls and clone size are as listed in that table; D and trimming were resolved from the DNA. The sample lists just over 85,000 clones; about nine tenths were seen once. Germline CDR1 is SGHNT and CDR2 is YENEEA. V dropped 5 bases and J dropped 5 bases, with 16 bases sitting between them. CDR3 size: 15 residues. The rearrangement joins TRBV11-3 to TRBJ2-1; D possibly corresponds to TRBD1 (6 bases). The sequence was obtained from a man aged 45-65 years with acute or convalescent COVID-19. What was sequenced was peripheral blood. The CDR3 DNA reads as TGTGCCAGCAGCCCCAAGGGTCGGGACAACAATGAGCAGTTCTTC. This translates into CASSPKGRDNNEQFF. Filled out from reference TRBV11-3 and TRBJ2-1, the complete variable domain reads EAGVVQSPRYKIIEKKQPVAFWCNPISGHNTLYWYLQNLGQGPELLIRYENEEAVDDSQLPKDRFSAERLKGVDSTLKIQPAELGDSAVYLCASSPKGRDNNEQFFGPGTRLTVL.